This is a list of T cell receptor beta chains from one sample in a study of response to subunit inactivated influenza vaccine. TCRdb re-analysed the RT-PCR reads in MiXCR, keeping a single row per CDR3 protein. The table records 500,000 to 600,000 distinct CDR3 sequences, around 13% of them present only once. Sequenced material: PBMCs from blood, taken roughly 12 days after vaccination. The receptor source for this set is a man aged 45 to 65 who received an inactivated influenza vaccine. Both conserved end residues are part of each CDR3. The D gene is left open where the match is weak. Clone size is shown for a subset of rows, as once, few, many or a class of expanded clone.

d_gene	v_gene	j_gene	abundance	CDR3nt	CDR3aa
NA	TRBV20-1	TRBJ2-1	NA	TGCAGTGAGATGGGAGGCCGCTACAATGAGCAGTTCTTC	CSEMGGRYNEQFF
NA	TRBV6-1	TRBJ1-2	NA	TGTGCCAGCAGCTCGGGGGCAGCTTATAACTCCTATGGCTACACCTTC	CASSSGAAYNSYGYTF
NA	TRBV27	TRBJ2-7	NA	TGTGCCAGCAGTTTTAACAGGGGGGGTGCCGAGCAGTACTTC	CASSFNRGGAEQYF
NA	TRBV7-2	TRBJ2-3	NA	TGTGCCAGCAGCTTAGAACTAGCAGGAGATACGCAGTATTTT	CASSLELAGDTQYF
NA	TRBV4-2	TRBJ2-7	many	TGTGCCAGCAGCCAAAACCTGGACAGATCTTTCTCCTACGAGCAGTACTTC	CASSQNLDRSFSYEQYF
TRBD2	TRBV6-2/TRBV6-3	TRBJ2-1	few	TGTGCCAGCAGTTACCGTAAGCGGGGGGGTGAGCAGTTCTTC	CASSYRKRGGEQFF
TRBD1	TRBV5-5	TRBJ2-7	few	TGTGCCAGCAGCTTGGAGGACAGGGGGCAAGACGAGCAGTACTTC	CASSLEDRGQDEQYF
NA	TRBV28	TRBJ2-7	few	TGTGCCAGCAGTGGAGGGGGCGCGGGGGAGCAGTACTTC	CASSGGGAGEQYF
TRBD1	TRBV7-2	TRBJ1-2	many	TGTGCCAGCAGCCCGGGACAGAACTATGGCTACACCTTC	CASSPGQNYGYTF
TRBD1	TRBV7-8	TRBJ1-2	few	TGTGCCAGCAGCTTAATGACAGGGGGGTACAACTATGGCTACACCTTC	CASSLMTGGYNYGYTF
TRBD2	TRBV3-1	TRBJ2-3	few	TGTGCCAGCAGCCATAGCGGGCCGGCAGATACGCAGTATTTT	CASSHSGPADTQYF
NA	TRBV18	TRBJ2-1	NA	TGTGCCAGCTCACCACCGGGGGCAGGGAGGAATGAGCAGTTCTTC	CASSPPGAGRNEQFF
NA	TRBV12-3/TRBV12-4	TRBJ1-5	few	TGTGCCAGCAGTACCCTACCAACAGGGCCCAATCAGCCCCAGCATTTT	CASSTLPTGPNQPQHF
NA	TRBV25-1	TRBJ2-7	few	TGTGCCAGCAGTGAGTCCGGGTTCGTGGTCGAGCAGTACTTC	CASSESGFVVEQYF
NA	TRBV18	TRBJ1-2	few	TGTGCCAGCTCACCACTGTTGGCAGGAGGGGACTATGGCTACACCTTC	CASSPLLAGGDYGYTF
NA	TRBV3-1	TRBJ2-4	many	TGTGCCAGCAGCCTCAGCGCCCTTGGAGAAAACATTCAGTACTTC	CASSLSALGENIQYF
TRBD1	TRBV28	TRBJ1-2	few	TGTGCCATACCGGGAGAGGGGGCCTCGGAAGGAGGCGGCTACACCTTC	CAIPGEGASEGGGYTF
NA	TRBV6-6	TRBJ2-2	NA	TGTGCCAGCAGTTACTCCCGGGGGCGGCTGTTTTTT	CASSYSRGRLFF
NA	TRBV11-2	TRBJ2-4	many	TGTGCCAGCAGCGCCGACATCTCTGGAAACATTCAGTACTTC	CASSADISGNIQYF
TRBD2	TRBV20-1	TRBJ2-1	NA	TGCAGTGCTAGACGCATGCGGGAGGGCCGCAGCCATGAGCAGTTCTTC	CSARRMREGRSHEQFF
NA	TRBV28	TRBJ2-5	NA	TGTGCCAGCACCCCCAATAAAGAGACCCAGTACTTC	CASTPNKETQYF
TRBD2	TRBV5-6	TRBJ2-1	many	TGTGCCAGCAGCTTGCGTAGCGGGGGACGAACGGTGGGCGATGAGCAGTTCTTC	CASSLRSGGRTVGDEQFF
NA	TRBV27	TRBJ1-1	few	TGTGCCAGCAGTTTATGGCAACGGGGCACTGAAGCTTTCTTT	CASSLWQRGTEAFF
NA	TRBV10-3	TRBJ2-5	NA	TGTGCCTCCGGGAAGACGGAGGAGACCCAGTACTTC	CASGKTEETQYF
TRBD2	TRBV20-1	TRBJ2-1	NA	TGCTGTGCTAGATATCTAGCGGGAGGGCCCTCCTACAATGAGCAGTTCTTC	CCARYLAGGPSYNEQFF
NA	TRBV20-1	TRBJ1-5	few	TGCAGTGCAGGAAGCAATCAGCCCCAGCATTTT	CSAGSNQPQHF
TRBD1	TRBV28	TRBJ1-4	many	TGTGCCAGCAGATGGGACAGCACAACTAATGAAAAACTGTTTTTT	CASRWDSTTNEKLFF
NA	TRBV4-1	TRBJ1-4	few	TGCGCCAGCAGCCGGTTCAGGGGAGCTAATGAAAAACTGTTTTTT	CASSRFRGANEKLFF
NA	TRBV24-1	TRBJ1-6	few	TGTGCCACCAGTGTATACGTTGCCAATTCACCCCTCCACTTT	CATSVYVANSPLHF
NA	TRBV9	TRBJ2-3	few	TGTGCCAGCAGCGTAGCCGGGGTGGGCACAGATACGCAGTATTTT	CASSVAGVGTDTQYF
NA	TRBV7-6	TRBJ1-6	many	TGTGCCAGCAGCTTAGGGCCAGGCTATAATTCACCCCTCCACTTT	CASSLGPGYNSPLHF
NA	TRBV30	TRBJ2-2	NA	TGTGCCTGGAACTTGGCCTATAACACCGGGGAGCTGTTTTTT	CAWNLAYNTGELFF
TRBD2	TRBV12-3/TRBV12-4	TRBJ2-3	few	TGTGCCAGCAGTTTAGGGCTAGCGGGGGGCCGGGAACTAGTGTATTTT	CASSLGLAGGRELVYF
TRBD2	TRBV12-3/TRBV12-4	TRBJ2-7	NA	TGTGCCAGCAGTTCCCGGACTAGAAAGTTTTACGAGCAGTACTTC	CASSSRTRKFYEQYF
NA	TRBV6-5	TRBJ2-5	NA	TGTGCCAGCAGTTACCGCCATGGGGGCCAAGAGACCCAGTACTTC	CASSYRHGGQETQYF
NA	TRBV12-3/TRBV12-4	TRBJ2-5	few	TGTGCCAGCAGTTTGTCAGGACAGCCAAGGGGAGAGACCCAGTACTTC	CASSLSGQPRGETQYF
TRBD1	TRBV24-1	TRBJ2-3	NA	TGTGCCACCAGCGGGACAGGATCCACAGATACGCAGTATTTT	CATSGTGSTDTQYF